A selection of T cell receptor beta chains follows, all from one sample in a study of OX40 agonist ivuxolimab in advanced cancers. Produced via immunoSEQ multiplex PCR; TCRdb's table is partial and in-frame only. The table lists about 63,000 clones, around 93% of them singletons, with roughly 4.1% in the top ten. The sample here was CD4+ or CD8+ T cells sorted from blood, taken in a trial of the OX40 agonist ivuxolimab. The source is an adult with an advanced solid tumor such as melanoma, head and neck, liver or kidney cancer. Both conserved end residues are part of each CDR3. A D gene is named only where the DNA matches it firmly. Clone size is stated in some rows and not others, as once, few, many or a class when expanded.

TRBV4-1	-	TRBJ2-7	-	TGCGCCAGCAGCCCACTTTCCGGTTGGTCGGAGCAGTACTTC	CASSPLSGWSEQYF
TRBV7-9	-	TRBJ1-1	-	TGTGCCAGCAGCTTAGTCGGGGAGAGAGCTTTCTTT	CASSLVGERAFF
TRBV10-2	TRBD2	TRBJ2-1	-	TGCGCCAGCAAAGTTCCAGCGGGGGCTTACAATGAGCAGTTCTTC	CASKVPAGAYNEQFF
TRBV15	TRBD1	TRBJ1-1	-	TGTGCCACCAGCAGAGGGACAGGGGGGCGGGACACTGAAGCTTTCTTT	CATSRGTGGRDTEAFF
TRBV18	-	TRBJ2-5	-	TGTGCCAGCTCACCACCGGGGCAGCAAGAGACCCAGTACTTC	CASSPPGQQETQYF
TRBV11-2	-	TRBJ1-3	few	TGTGCCAGCAGTCAAGAATTTGGAAACACCATATATTTT	CASSQEFGNTIYF
TRBV9	-	TRBJ2-1	-	TGTGCCAGCAGCTCTACCTCGAGGGAGGTCCTCTTC	CASSSTSREVLF
TRBV19	-	TRBJ2-3	-	TGTGCCAGTAGGTCCTCGGGTAATACGCAGTATTTT	CASRSSGNTQYF
TRBV27	-	TRBJ1-1	-	TGTGCCAGCAGTTTAACAGAACTAATGAACACTGAAGCTTTCTTT	CASSLTELMNTEAFF
TRBV19	-	TRBJ2-2	few	TGTGCCAGTAGTATTGGGTACACCGGGGAGCTGTTTTTT	CASSIGYTGELFF
TRBV14	TRBD2	TRBJ2-1	-	TGTGCCAGCAGCCAAGATCTCGGGGGGGGTCCCTACAATGAGCAGTTCTTC	CASSQDLGGGPYNEQFF
TRBV7-2	-	TRBJ2-7	-	TGTGCCAGCAGCTTAGCTGAGGTTGCTTACGAGCAGTACTTC	CASSLAEVAYEQYF
TRBV27	TRBD2	TRBJ2-3	-	TGTGCCAGCAGTCACCTTATTAGCGGGACAGATACGCAGTATTTT	CASSHLISGTDTQYF
TRBV6-1	-	TRBJ2-5	once	TGTGCCAGCAGTGAACTGGAGGGAGCGGCCACCCAGTACTTC	CASSELEGAATQYF
TRBV28	TRBD1	TRBJ2-1	-	TGTGCCAGCAGTGCGACAGGGGCTTGGAGAGTAAAGCAGTTCTTC	CASSATGAWRVKQFF
TRBV5-4	-	TRBJ1-5	once	TGTGCCAGCAGCTTAGGGGTACTCGATCAGCCCCAGCATTTT	CASSLGVLDQPQHF
TRBV27	TRBD1	TRBJ1-5	-	TGTGCCACCGGGGGGACAGGAAGAAATCAGCCCCAGCATTTT	CATGGTGRNQPQHF
TRBV4-3	-	TRBJ2-2	-	TGCGCCAGCAGCCAAGATACCGTCGGGGAGCTGTTTTTT	CASSQDTVGELFF
TRBV27	TRBD2	TRBJ2-1	-	TGTGCCAGCAGTCCTAGCGGGAGACCTTACAATGAGCAGTTCTTC	CASSPSGRPYNEQFF
TRBV7-9	-	TRBJ1-2	-	TGTGCCAGCAGCTTCGACAATAACTATGGCTACACCTTC	CASSFDNNYGYTF
TRBV11-3	-	TRBJ2-1	-	TGTGCCAGCAGCTTATCGGGTCTTCCAGATGAGCAGTTCTTC	CASSLSGLPDEQFF
TRBV4-1	-	TRBJ2-2	-	TGCGCCAGCAGCCAAGAGCCGGGTTTCGGGGAGCTGTTTTTT	CASSQEPGFGELFF
TRBV7-2	TRBD2	TRBJ2-1	-	TGTGCCAGCAGCTTAGCCCGGGAGGGCCGATACAATGAGCAGTTCTTC	CASSLAREGRYNEQFF
TRBV7-9	-	TRBJ2-1	-	TGTGCCAGCAGCGGCACCCCGGGAGCCTACAATGAGCAGTTCTTC	CASSGTPGAYNEQFF
TRBV4-1	TRBD1	TRBJ1-2	-	TGCGCCAGCAGCCAAGATGGGACAGTATATGGCTACACCTTC	CASSQDGTVYGYTF
TRBV9	-	TRBJ1-5	-	TGTGCCAGCAGCGTAGATGGAGGGGATGCTCAGCCCCAGCATTTT	CASSVDGGDAQPQHF
TRBV6-1	TRBD1	TRBJ2-7	-	TGTGCCAGCAGGGGGACAGGGTTACTCTACGAGCAGTACTTC	CASRGTGLLYEQYF
TRBV28	-	TRBJ2-5	-	TGTGCCCCCACCTGGGGACGTCGAGAGACCCAGTACTTC	CAPTWGRRETQYF
TRBV7-9	TRBD1	TRBJ1-5	-	TGTGCCAGCAGCTTAGGCAACAGGGGATATCAGCCCCAGCATTTT	CASSLGNRGYQPQHF
TRBV4-3	-	TRBJ2-7	-	TGCGCCAGCAGCCAAGTCAGGGGCTCATACGAGCAGTACTTC	CASSQVRGSYEQYF
TRBV2	TRBD2	TRBJ2-3	-	TGTGCCAGCAGTGACTCGAGCGGGGGGGCCCGATCGTATTTT	CASSDSSGGARSYF
TRBV27	TRBD2	TRBJ2-1	once	TGTGCCAGCAGTTTGCTTTTACTAGCGGGATTTGATGAGCAGTTCTTC	CASSLLLLAGFDEQFF
TRBV7-8	TRBD2	TRBJ2-7	-	TGTGCCAGCAGGTGGGAGGGCCTCTCCTACGAGCAGTACTTC	CASRWEGLSYEQYF
TRBV29-1	-	TRBJ1-2	-	TGCAGCGTTGTAGGGGCCTATGGCTACACCTTC	CSVVGAYGYTF
TRBV4-3	-	TRBJ2-1	once	TGCGCCAGCAGCCAAGAAGGGGACCGTCACAATGAGCAGTTCTTC	CASSQEGDRHNEQFF
TRBV29-1	-	TRBJ2-2	-	TGCAGCGCATGGGGACCCTCGGCAGGGATCGGAACCGGGGAGCTGTTTTTT	CSAWGPSAGIGTGELFF
TRBV7-3	-	TRBJ2-3	-	TGTGCCAGCAGCTTCGAGGGAGTCCCAGATACGCAGTATTTT	CASSFEGVPDTQYF